This TCR beta chain was captured in a study of shared clonotypes between healthy human individuals. All participating donors were Caucasian adults from Nashville, Tennessee. V lost 5 bases and J lost 3; bases outside the gene matches: 1. The CDR3 is made up of 14 amino acids. Germline values: CDR1 SQVTM, CDR2 ANQGSEA. Assay used: immunoSEQ multiplex PCR; TCRdb lists only in-frame clones, some missing. The table shows nearly 1,000,000 clones, with more than 75% occurring only once. Sequencing was performed on memory CD4+ T cells sorted from blood. Documented subset: CD45RA-negative fraction. The sequence was obtained from a man younger than 35 in good health. The chain links TRBV29-1 to TRBJ2-3, with 14 nucleotides matching TRBD2. The CDR3 coding sequence is TGCAGCGTTCGACTAGCGGGGGGGACAGATACGCAGTATTTT. It is translated as CSVRLAGGTDTQYF.